The 30 T cell receptor beta chains below all came from one sample that was sequenced in a study of radiation and T cells in renal cell carcinoma. Noted time point: blood 2 weeks post-SBRT. Treatment denoted: 15 Gy SBRT to primary tumor, nephrectomy 4 weeks later. Sequencing was performed with immunoSEQ multiplex PCR; in TCRdb, only in-frame clones are kept and a portion is missing. Of some 120,000 clones in the sample, around four fifths are singletons; the top ten hold approximately 1.9%. The source material was blood, sampled from a patient whose treatment included radiotherapy and nephrectomy. The receptor source for this set is a woman in her fifties or sixties with renal cell carcinoma.

The chain is built from TRBV9 and TRBJ1-1, with TRBD1 as a possible D gene (5 bases). The germline CDR1 and CDR2 sequences are SGDLS and YYNGEE. V lost 3 bases to trimming and J lost 6 bases, with 24 bases between them. CDR3 length: 17 amino acids. The CDR3 nucleotides read TGTGCCAGCAGCGCACTAGGGGTGAAAGGCCTGTTCGCTGAAGCTTTCTTT. This translates into CASSALGVKGLFAEAFF.

In its sample, this clone was seen once. The chain joins TRBV4-1 to TRBJ1-3; D is unresolved. Germline V gene data show CDR1 as MGHRA and CDR2 as YSYEKL. The CDR3 contains 15 residues. Trimming left V 6 bases short and J 0 bases short, with 12 bases between. CDR3 in DNA: TGCGCCAGCAGTCCGGTAGCCGTCTCTGGAAACACCATATATTTT. It is translated as CASSPVAVSGNTIYF.

The chain is built from TRBV18 and TRBJ1-2; no clear D. Trimming shortened V by 0 bases and J by 0 bases, and 5 bases separated the two germline ends. Germline assignment: CDR1 KGHSH and CDR2 LQKENI. CDR3 length equals 14 residues. The DNA of the CDR3 is TGTGCCAGCTCACCACCTGTAGCTAACTATGGCTACACCTTC. It specifies CASSPPVANYGYTF.

This rearrangement joins TRBV19 to TRBJ1-5; 7 nucleotides align to TRBD1. The germline V gene encodes CDR1 LNHDA and CDR2 SQIVND (reference sequence). Trimming cost V 6 bases and J 3 bases; bases outside gene matches: 11. The CDR3 has 16 amino acids. The CDR3 DNA is TGTGCCAGTAGCCTAACGGGACAGAGCATCAATCAGCCCCAGCATTTT. It encodes CASSLTGQSINQPQHF.

This clone was seen a single time. V gene TRBV21-1 combines with J gene TRBJ1-2; TRBD1, the D gene given by the table, was not confirmed from the DNA. TRBV21-1 has pseudogene status. The length of the CDR3 is 12 residues. Here the CDR3 reads CASPGQGHGYTF. The CDR3, as DNA: TGTGCCAGCCCCGGACAGGGACATGGCTACACCTTC.

This sequence joins TRBV7-9 and TRBJ2-7; tentative D call: TRBD1 (6 bases). The V end lost 1 base, the J end lost 2 bases, and 9 bases lay between the germline ends. This CDR3 has 14 amino acids. Germline-derived CDR1 and CDR2 are SEHNR and FQNEAQ (reference sequence). The CDR3 DNA sequence: TGTGCCAGCAGCTTAGGGCGACAGGCCTACGAGCAGTACTTC. This codes for CASSLGRQAYEQYF.

The chain recombines TRBV4-2 with TRBJ2-7, with 8 bases that match TRBD1. Trimming removed 5 bases from V and 4 bases from J; junction bases left unmatched: 4. CDR1 is LGHNA, CDR2 YNFKEQ, per germline. The length of the CDR3 is 13 residues. CDR3: CASSAGQGYEQYF. The CDR3 DNA follows: TGTGCCAGCAGCGCAGGACAGGGTTACGAGCAGTACTTC.

The chain joins TRBV2 to TRBJ1-1, with D perhaps matching TRBD1 (6 bases). Germline CDR1 is SNHLY and CDR2 is FYNNEI. This CDR3 contains 15 residues. The V and J ends lost 5 bases and 5 bases respectively, with 18 bases between them. Here the CDR3 reads CASSLNRARRTEAFF. CDR3 nucleotides: TGTGCCAGCAGTTTAAACAGGGCGCGGAGAACTGAAGCTTTCTTT.

The chain couples TRBV7-2 to TRBJ2-7, with 10 nucleotides matching TRBD1. This CDR3 is built from 17 residues. Trimming removed 4 bases from V and 5 bases from J; junction bases left unmatched: 14. Germline V CDR1 and CDR2: SGHTA, FQGNSA. CDR3 sequence: CASSSSEGTGVRNEQYF. CDR3 coding DNA: TGTGCCAGCAGCTCGAGCGAAGGGACAGGGGTTAGGAACGAGCAGTACTTC. Supplemented by reference TRBV7-2 and TRBJ2-7, the full variable domain reads GAGVSQSPSNKVTEKGKDVELRCDPISGHTALYWYRQSLGQGLEFLIYFQGNSAPDKSGLPSDRFSAERTGGSVSTLTIQRTQQEDSAVYLCASSSSEGTGVRNEQYFGPGTRLTVT.

The chain is built from TRBV5-1 and TRBJ2-3; 9 bases line up with TRBD1. The CDR3 has 16 amino acids. J gave up 3 bases and V 2 bases, and 7 bases lay outside the gene matches. CDR1 and CDR2 (germline): SGHRS, YFSETQ. CDR3 DNA: TGCGCCAGCAGCTTACGGACAGGGGAGAGGACAGATACGCAGTATTTT. This sequence encodes CASSLRTGERTDTQYF.

The chain is built from TRBV15 and TRBJ2-5; the D is unclear. Trimming left V 3 bases short and J 5 bases short, with 10 bases between. CDR1 and CDR2 (germline): LNHNV, YYDKDF (reference sequence). This CDR3 contains 13 residues. The CDR3, as DNA: TGTGCCACCAGCAGGGCCCCAAAGGAGACCCAGTACTTC. Protein: CATSRAPKETQYF.

This clone has more than one count but fewer than ten. V usage is TRBV29-1 and J usage is TRBJ1-1; 10 nucleotides align to TRBD1. The CDR3 runs 13 residues. V gave up 4 bases and J gave up 4 bases; unmatched junction bases: 3. Germline V lookup: CDR1 SQVTM, CDR2 ANQGSEA. The CDR3 protein is CSVGQGAGTEAFF. The CDR3 DNA is TGCAGCGTTGGACAGGGGGCGGGCACTGAAGCTTTCTTT.

This clone was detected only a few times. The chain joins TRBV29-1 to TRBJ1-1; TRBD1 agrees at 7 bases. The germline CDR1 and CDR2 sequences are SQVTM and ANQGSEA. The CDR3 length is 15 residues. Losses at the gene ends were 7 bases for V and 2 bases for J; bases not matched to a gene: 13. CDR3 nucleotides: TGCAGCGCCGATTCCACAGGGGTGTTAAACACTGAAGCTTTCTTT. This encodes CSADSTGVLNTEAFF. Variable domain in full (rest from reference TRBV29-1 and TRBJ1-1): SAVISQKPSRDICQRGTSLTIQCQVDSQVTMMFWYRQQPGQSLTLIATANQGSEATYESGFVIDKFPISRPNLTFSTLTVSNMSPEDSSIYLCSADSTGVLNTEAFFGQGTRLTVV.

The V gene is TRBV7-2, the J gene TRBJ1-1, with D uncertain. Looked up from germline, CDR1 is SGHTA and CDR2 is FQGNSA. Trimming took 1 base from V and 0 from J, leaving 6 bases between them. This CDR3 contains 14 residues. CDR3: CASSLGHLNTEAFF. The CDR3 DNA follows: TGTGCCAGCAGCTTAGGACATCTGAACACTGAAGCTTTCTTT.

The chain carries TRBV6-6 and TRBJ1-4; TRBD1 agrees at 7 bases. The CDR3 is 15 residues long. CDR1 is MNHNY, CDR2 SVGAGI, per germline (reference sequence). Losses at the gene ends were 8 bases for V and 2 bases for J; bases not matched to a gene: 8. The CDR3 loop is CASLRGAGTNEKLFF. The CDR3, as DNA: TGTGCCAGCCTCAGGGGGGCAGGGACTAATGAAAAACTGTTTTTT.

The rearrangement joins TRBV7-2 to TRBJ2-1; D perhaps matches TRBD2 (5 bases). Germline V gives CDR1 SGHTA, CDR2 FQGNSA. V was cut by 2 bases and J by 7 bases, with 6 bases left in between. This CDR3 is 12 amino acids long. The CDR3 is CASSLSGNEQFF. The CDR3 coding sequence is TGTGCCAGCAGCTTATCGGGGAATGAGCAGTTCTTC.

This clone was seen a handful of times. The chain has TRBV19 and TRBJ2-2; no definite D call. Trimming pared 8 bases from V and 4 bases from J, leaving 11 bases between. The CDR3 is 13 amino acids. Germline CDR1 reads LNHDA; CDR2 reads SQIVND (reference sequence). This CDR3 reads CASLERSTGELFF. The CDR3 DNA reads TGTGCCAGTTTAGAAAGGAGCACCGGGGAGCTGTTTTTT. Drawing the rest from reference TRBV19 and TRBJ2-2, the complete variable domain is DGGITQSPKYLFRKEGQNVTLSCEQNLNHDAMYWYRQDPGQGLRLIYYSQIVNDFQKGDIAEGYSVSREKKESFPLTVTSAQKNPTAFYLCASLERSTGELFFGEGSRLTVL.

The genes are TRBV5-1 and TRBJ1-2; 7 bases line up with TRBD1. The CDR3 extends over 16 amino acids. Germline V gives CDR1 SGHRS, CDR2 YFSETQ. Unmatched junction bases numbered 5, after V lost 0 bases and J lost 0 bases. The CDR3 sequence: CASSLGDSRTNYGYTF. For the CDR3, the DNA is TGCGCCAGCAGCTTGGGGGACAGCCGGACTAACTATGGCTACACCTTC.

The V and J genes are TRBV2 and TRBJ1-1, with D maybe TRBD1 (5 bases). Trimming left V 6 bases short and J 3 bases short, with 14 bases between. The CDR3 is 14 residues long. Germline assignment: CDR1 SNHLY and CDR2 FYNNEI. CDR3 region: CASRTVGRDTEAFF. The DNA of the CDR3 is TGTGCCAGCAGGACAGTGGGCAGGGACACTGAAGCTTTCTTT.

The chain employs TRBV15 and TRBJ2-5; D is tentatively TRBD1 or TRBD2 (7 bases each). The length of the CDR3 is 15 residues. V lost 0 bases to trimming and J lost 5 bases, with 13 bases between them. CDR1 is LNHNV, CDR2 YYDKDF, per germline (reference sequence). DNA of the CDR3: TGTGCCACCAGCAGAGATTACAGGGGAGGGGAGACCCAGTACTTC. Its protein is CATSRDYRGGETQYF.

This chain links TRBV6-5 with TRBJ1-2; 9 bases fit TRBD1. This CDR3 contains 14 residues. Germline assignment: CDR1 MNHEY and CDR2 SVGAGI. With V trimmed by 6 bases and J by 4 bases, 6 bases remained unmatched. CDR3 DNA: TGTGCCAGCAGACCGGGACAGGGTTCCTATGGCTACACCTTC. It codes for CASRPGQGSYGYTF.

This clone was seen more than once but under ten times. This sequence joins TRBV28 and TRBJ1-3, with D perhaps matching TRBD1 (5 bases). Germline lookup yields CDR1 MDHEN and CDR2 SYDVKM. The V and J ends lost 5 bases and 4 bases respectively, with 21 bases between them. CDR3 length: 17 amino acids. The CDR3 sequence: CASSITGGDQRGNTIYF. Here the CDR3 DNA reads TGTGCCAGCAGTATCACAGGCGGGGATCAAAGAGGAAACACCATATATTTT.

The CDR3: CASSTGGRGYTF. The CDR3 DNA is TGTGCCAGCAGTACAGGGGGCCGCGGCTACACCTTC. The V gene is TRBV2, the J gene TRBJ1-2, with TRBD1 identical over 9 bases. The junction had 3 bases not matched to a gene; V was cut back by 5 bases and J by 8 bases. Germline-derived CDR1 and CDR2 are SNHLY and FYNNEI. There are 12 residues in the CDR3.

The CDR3 loop is CASSGGPFSGNTIYF. DNA of the CDR3: TGTGCCAGCAGTGGGGGGCCCTTCTCTGGAAACACCATATATTTT. This rearrangement joins TRBV2 to TRBJ1-3; a possible D gene is TRBD1 (6 bases). V shed 4 bases and J shed 0 bases, with 10 bases lying between them. This CDR3 is 15 amino acids long. The germline gives CDR1 SNHLY, CDR2 FYNNEI.

The J gene is TRBJ2-3, the V gene TRBV7-3; D is unclear. Between the trimmed V and J ends, which lost 6 bases and 4 bases, there was a span of 5 bases. Germline V lookup: CDR1 SGHTA, CDR2 FQGTGA. The CDR3 loop spans 11 amino acids. CDR3 nucleotide sequence: TGTGCCAGCAGTTTAGCAGATACGCAGTATTTT. This codes for CASSLADTQYF.

The V and J genes are TRBV7-9 and TRBJ1-2; TRBD1 agrees at 9 bases. After removal of 6 bases from V and 4 bases from J, the junction contained 9 bases not matched to a gene. The germline V gene encodes CDR1 SEHNR and CDR2 FQNEAQ (reference sequence). The CDR3 contains 15 residues. CDR3 coding DNA: TGTGCCAGCAGTTTTACAGGGGGCGCCGGCTATGGCTACACCTTC. It yields the protein CASSFTGGAGYGYTF. Full variable domain (remainder filled in from reference TRBV7-9 and TRBJ1-2): DTGVSQNPRHKITKRGQNVTFRCDPISEHNRLYWYRQTLGQGPEFLTYFQNEAQLEKSRLLSDRFSAERPKGSFSTLEIQRTEQGDSAMYLCASSFTGGAGYGYTFGSGTRLTVV.

V usage is TRBV4-3 and J usage is TRBJ1-4; 8 positions agree with TRBD1. Germline loops: CDR1 LGHNA, CDR2 YSLEER. Trimming at V came to 0 bases and at J to 4 bases, leaving 1 base not matched to a gene. This CDR3 has 15 residues. In DNA form, the CDR3 reads TGCGCCAGCAGCCAAGATACAGGGGGTAATGAAAAACTGTTTTTT. This translates into CASSQDTGGNEKLFF.

The genes are TRBV28 and TRBJ2-3, with 9 bases fitting TRBD2. The CDR3 extends over 16 amino acids. Germline lookup yields CDR1 MDHEN and CDR2 SYDVKM. The ends lost 5 bases at V and 4 bases at J; junction bases unmatched: 10. This CDR3 is CASSTSSGGLADTQYF. The CDR3 bases are TGTGCCAGCAGTACCTCCAGCGGGGGGTTGGCAGATACGCAGTATTTT.

V is TRBV9 and J is TRBJ2-4; weak D call: TRBD2 (7 bases). CDR3 size: 20 residues. Germline values: CDR1 SGDLS, CDR2 YYNGEE. Trimming took 1 base from V and 8 from J, leaving 31 bases between them. The CDR3 coding sequence is TGTGCCAGCAGCGTAAGTTTCGGCTACACAGGGACCGGGGGGACGGACATTCAGTACTTC. It yields the protein CASSVSFGYTGTGGTDIQYF.

The chain joins TRBV2 to TRBJ2-1; the match to TRBD1 covers 7 bases. Germline CDR1 SNHLY, CDR2 FYNNEI. V was pared by 4 bases and J by 3 bases, with 6 bases of the junction left unmatched. The CDR3 covers 15 residues. In DNA form, the CDR3 reads TGTGCCAGCAGTGGAGGGTGGGACAGCTACAATGAGCAGTTCTTC. Protein sequence: CASSGGWDSYNEQFF.